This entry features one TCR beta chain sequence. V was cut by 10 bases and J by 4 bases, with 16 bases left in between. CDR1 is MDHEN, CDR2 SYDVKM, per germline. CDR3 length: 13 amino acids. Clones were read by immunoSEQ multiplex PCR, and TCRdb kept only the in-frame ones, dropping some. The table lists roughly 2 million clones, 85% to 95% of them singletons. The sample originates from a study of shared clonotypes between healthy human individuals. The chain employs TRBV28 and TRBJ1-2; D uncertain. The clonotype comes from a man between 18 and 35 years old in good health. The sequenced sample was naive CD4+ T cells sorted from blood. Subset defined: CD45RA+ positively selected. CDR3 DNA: TGTGCCATACCCAGGCCGACGGGCTATGGCTACACCTTC. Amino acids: CAIPRPTGYGYTF.